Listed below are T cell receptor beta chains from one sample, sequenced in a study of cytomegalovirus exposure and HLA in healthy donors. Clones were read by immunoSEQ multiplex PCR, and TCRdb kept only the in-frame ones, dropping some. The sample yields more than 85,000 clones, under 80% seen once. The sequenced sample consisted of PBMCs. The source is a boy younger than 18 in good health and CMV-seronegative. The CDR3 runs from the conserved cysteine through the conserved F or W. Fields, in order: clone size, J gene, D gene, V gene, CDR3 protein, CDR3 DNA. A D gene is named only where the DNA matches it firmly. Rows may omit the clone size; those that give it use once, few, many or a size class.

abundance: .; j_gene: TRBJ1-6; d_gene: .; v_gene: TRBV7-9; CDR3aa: CASSLESPGVSPLHF; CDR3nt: TGTGCCAGCAGCTTAGAAAGTCCAGGGGTCTCACCCCTCCACTTT
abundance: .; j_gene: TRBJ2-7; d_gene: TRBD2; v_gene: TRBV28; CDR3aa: CASARLAGGPGEQYF; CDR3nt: TGTGCCAGCGCCAGACTAGCGGGAGGGCCGGGGGAGCAGTACTTC
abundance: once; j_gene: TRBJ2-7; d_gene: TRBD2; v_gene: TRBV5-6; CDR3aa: CASSYAGGRHEQYF; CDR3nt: TGTGCCAGCAGCTATGCGGGGGGGAGGCACGAGCAGTACTTC
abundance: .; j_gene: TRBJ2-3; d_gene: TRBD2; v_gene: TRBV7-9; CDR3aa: CASSATTSGDTQYF; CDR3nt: TGTGCCAGCAGCGCCACGACTAGCGGAGATACGCAGTATTTT
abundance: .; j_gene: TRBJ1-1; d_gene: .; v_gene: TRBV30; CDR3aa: CAWSVRRHTEAFF; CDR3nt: TGTGCCTGGAGTGTACGGAGACACACTGAAGCTTTCTTT
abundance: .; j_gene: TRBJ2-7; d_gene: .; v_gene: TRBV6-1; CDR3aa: CEGGGGPNTYEQYF; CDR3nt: TGTGAGGGGGGGGGAGGGCCTAATACCTACGAGCAGTACTTC
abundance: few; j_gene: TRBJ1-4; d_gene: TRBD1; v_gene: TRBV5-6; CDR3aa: CASSSRDSQVSGEKLFF; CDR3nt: TGTGCCAGCAGCTCCCGGGACAGCCAGGTATCTGGGGAAAAACTGTTTTTT
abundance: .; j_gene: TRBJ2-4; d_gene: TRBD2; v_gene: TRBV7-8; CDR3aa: CASSLAGGSRANIQYF; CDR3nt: TGTGCCAGCAGCTTGGCTGGCGGGAGCAGGGCGAACATTCAGTACTTC
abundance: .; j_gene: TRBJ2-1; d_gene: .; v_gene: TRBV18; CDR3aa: CASSPRQGTINEQFF; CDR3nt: TGTGCCAGCTCACCACGGCAGGGGACAATCAATGAGCAGTTCTTC
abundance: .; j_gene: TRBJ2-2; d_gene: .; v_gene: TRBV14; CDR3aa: CASSQLRGTGELFF; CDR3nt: TGTGCCAGCAGCCAACTCAGGGGAACCGGGGAGCTGTTTTTT
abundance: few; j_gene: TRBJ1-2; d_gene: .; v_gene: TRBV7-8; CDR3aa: CASSSTGGGANYGYTF; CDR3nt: TGTGCCAGCAGCTCGACAGGTGGGGGTGCTAACTATGGCTACACCTTC
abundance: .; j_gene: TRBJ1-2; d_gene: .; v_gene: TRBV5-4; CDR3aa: CASGTGNGYTF; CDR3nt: TGTGCCAGCGGAACAGGGAATGGCTACACCTTC
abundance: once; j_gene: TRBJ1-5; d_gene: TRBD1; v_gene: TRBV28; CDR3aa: CASRPGGEGSNQPQHF; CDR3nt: TGTGCCAGCAGACCAGGGGGCGAAGGTAGCAATCAGCCCCAGCATTTT
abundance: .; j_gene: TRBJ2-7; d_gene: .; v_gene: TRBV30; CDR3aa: CAWGSPGEQYF; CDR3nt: TGTGCCTGGGGTTCTCCGGGCGAGCAGTACTTC
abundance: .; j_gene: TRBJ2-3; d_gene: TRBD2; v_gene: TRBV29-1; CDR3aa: CSGRGGLGTDTQYF; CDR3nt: TGCAGCGGCCGCGGGGGGCTGGGGACAGATACGCAGTATTTT
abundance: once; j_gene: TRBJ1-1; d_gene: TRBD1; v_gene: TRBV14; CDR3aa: CASTRTGANTEAFF; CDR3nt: TGTGCCAGCACCAGGACAGGGGCGAACACTGAAGCTTTCTTT
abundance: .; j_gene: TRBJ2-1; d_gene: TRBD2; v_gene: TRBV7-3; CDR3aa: CASSNSGPGGNEQFF; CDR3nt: TGTGCCAGCAGCAATAGCGGGCCGGGAGGCAATGAGCAGTTCTTC
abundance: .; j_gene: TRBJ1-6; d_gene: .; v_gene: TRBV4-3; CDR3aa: CASSQDRGSSYNSPLHF; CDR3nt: TGCGCCAGCAGCCAAGATAGGGGTAGCTCCTATAATTCACCCCTCCACTTT
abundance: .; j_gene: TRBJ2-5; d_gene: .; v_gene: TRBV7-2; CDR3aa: CASSYKRPWETQYF; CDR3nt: TGTGCCAGCAGCTACAAGCGACCCTGGGAGACCCAGTACTTC
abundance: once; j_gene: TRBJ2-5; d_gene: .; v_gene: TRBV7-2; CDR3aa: CASSLSETQYF; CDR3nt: TGTGCCAGCAGCTTATCGGAGACCCAGTACTTC
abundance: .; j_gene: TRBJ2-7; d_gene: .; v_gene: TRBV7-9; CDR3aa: CASSTTMGSTYEQYF; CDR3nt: TGTGCCAGCAGCACGACTATGGGGTCAACCTACGAGCAGTACTTC
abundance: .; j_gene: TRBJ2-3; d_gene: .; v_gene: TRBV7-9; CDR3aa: CASSSRLGGVTDTQYF; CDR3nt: TGTGCCAGCAGCTCCCGTTTGGGGGGAGTCACAGATACGCAGTATTTT
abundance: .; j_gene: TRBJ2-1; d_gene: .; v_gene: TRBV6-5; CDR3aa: CASSSQGGYNEQFF; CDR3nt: TGTGCCAGCAGTTCCCAGGGTGGTTACAATGAGCAGTTCTTC
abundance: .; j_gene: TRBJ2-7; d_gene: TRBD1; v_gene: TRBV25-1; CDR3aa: CASSVPGGIGEQYF; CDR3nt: TGTGCCAGCAGTGTCCCAGGGGGCATTGGCGAGCAGTACTTC
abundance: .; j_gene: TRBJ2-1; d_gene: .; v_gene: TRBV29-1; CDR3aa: CSVVGVGSSAYNEQFF; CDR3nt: TGCAGCGTTGTAGGGGTGGGCAGCTCTGCCTACAATGAGCAGTTCTTC
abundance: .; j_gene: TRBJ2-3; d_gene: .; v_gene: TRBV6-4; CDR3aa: CASSVGAQDTQYF; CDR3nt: TGTGCCAGCAGTGTGGGGGCTCAAGATACGCAGTATTTT
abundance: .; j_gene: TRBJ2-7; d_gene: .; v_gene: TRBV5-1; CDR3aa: CASSFSLHYEQYF; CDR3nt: TGCGCCAGCAGCTTTAGCCTCCACTACGAGCAGTACTTC
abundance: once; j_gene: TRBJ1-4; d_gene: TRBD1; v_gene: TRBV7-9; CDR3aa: CASSPPDRGPREKLFF; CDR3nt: TGTGCCAGCAGCCCCCCCGACAGGGGGCCTCGTGAAAAACTGTTTTTT
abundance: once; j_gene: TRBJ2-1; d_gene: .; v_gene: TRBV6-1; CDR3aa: CASSELTGFNEQFF; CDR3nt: TGTGCCAGCAGTGAACTGACTGGATTCAATGAGCAGTTCTTC
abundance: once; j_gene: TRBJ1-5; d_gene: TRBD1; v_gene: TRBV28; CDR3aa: CASSLFPLGQGNQPQHF; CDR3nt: TGTGCCAGCAGTTTATTCCCTCTTGGACAGGGTAATCAGCCCCAGCATTTT
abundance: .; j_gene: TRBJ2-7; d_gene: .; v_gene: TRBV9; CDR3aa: CASSVRVDSNEQYF; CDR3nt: TGTGCCAGCAGCGTACGAGTCGATTCCAACGAGCAGTACTTC
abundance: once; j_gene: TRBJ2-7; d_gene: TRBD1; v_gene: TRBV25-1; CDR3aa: CASSETGTGTEQYF; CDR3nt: TGTGCCAGCAGTGAAACCGGGACAGGGACCGAGCAGTACTTC
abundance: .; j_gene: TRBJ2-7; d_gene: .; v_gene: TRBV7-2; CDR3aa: CASSFYPPTSSLDYEQYF; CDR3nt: TGTGCCAGCAGCTTTTACCCCCCCACTAGCTCCCTGGACTACGAGCAGTACTTC
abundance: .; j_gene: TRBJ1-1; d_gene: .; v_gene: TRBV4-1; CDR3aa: CASSQPFLTEAFF; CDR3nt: TGCGCCAGCAGCCAACCGTTCCTCACTGAAGCTTTCTTT
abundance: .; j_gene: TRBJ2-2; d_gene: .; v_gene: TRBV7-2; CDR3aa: CASRFTGLTGELFF; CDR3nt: TGTGCCAGCAGGTTTACAGGGCTCACCGGGGAGCTGTTTTTT
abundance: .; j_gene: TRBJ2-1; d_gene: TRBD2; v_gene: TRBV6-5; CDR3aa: CASSYAGGSSYNEQFF; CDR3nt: TGTGCCAGCAGTTATGCGGGGGGATCCTCCTACAATGAGCAGTTCTTC
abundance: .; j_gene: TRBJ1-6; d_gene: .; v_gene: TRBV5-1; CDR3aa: CASSLGWSSYNSPLHF; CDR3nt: TGCGCCAGCAGCCTCGGGTGGAGCTCCTATAATTCACCCCTCCACTTT
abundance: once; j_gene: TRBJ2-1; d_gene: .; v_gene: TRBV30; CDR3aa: CAWSARTVGNEQFF; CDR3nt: TGTGCCTGGAGTGCAAGGACAGTTGGAAATGAGCAGTTCTTC
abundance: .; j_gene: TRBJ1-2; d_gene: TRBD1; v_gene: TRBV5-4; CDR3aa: CASTQRGQSYGYTF; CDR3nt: TGTGCCAGCACCCAAAGGGGGCAGTCGTATGGCTACACCTTC
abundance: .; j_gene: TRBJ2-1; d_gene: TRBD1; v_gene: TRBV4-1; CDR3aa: CASSQAGTGSEDEQFF; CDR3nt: TGCGCCAGCAGCCAGGCCGGGACAGGGAGCGAGGATGAGCAGTTCTTC
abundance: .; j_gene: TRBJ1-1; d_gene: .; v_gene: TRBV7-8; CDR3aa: CASSRLIGLNTEAFF; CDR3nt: TGTGCCAGCAGCAGACTAATCGGACTGAACACTGAAGCTTTCTTT
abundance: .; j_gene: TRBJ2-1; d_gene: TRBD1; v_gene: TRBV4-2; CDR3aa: CASSRNRGDNEQFF; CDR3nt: TGTGCCAGCAGCCGCAACAGGGGAGACAATGAGCAGTTCTTC